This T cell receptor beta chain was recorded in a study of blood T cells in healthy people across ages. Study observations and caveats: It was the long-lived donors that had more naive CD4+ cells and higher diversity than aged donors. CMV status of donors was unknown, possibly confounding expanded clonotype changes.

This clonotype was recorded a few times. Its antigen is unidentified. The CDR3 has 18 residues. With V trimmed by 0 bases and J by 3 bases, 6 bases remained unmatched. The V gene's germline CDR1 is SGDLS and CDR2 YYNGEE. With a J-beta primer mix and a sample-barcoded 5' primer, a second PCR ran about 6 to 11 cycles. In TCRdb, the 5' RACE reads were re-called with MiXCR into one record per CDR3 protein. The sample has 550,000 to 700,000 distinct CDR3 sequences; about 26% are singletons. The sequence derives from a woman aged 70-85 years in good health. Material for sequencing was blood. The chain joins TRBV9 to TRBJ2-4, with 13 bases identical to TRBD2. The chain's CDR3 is CASSVDPTSGGNKNIQYF. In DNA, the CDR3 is TGTGCCAGCAGCGTAGATCCGACTAGCGGGGGGAACAAAAACATTCAGTACTTC.